Sequencing of this T cell receptor beta chain was carried out in a study of blood T cell repertoires in COVID-19. Study-level background: Acute-phase and convalescent COVID-19 samples originated in the United States, Italy and Spain. The cDNA or gDNA used as material had been derived from T cells, B-cell-depleted T cells, or PBMCs.

Per the study methods: Amplification with reference gene primers provided the estimates of nucleated cell counts. Clones were read by immunoSEQ multiplex PCR, and TCRdb kept only the in-frame ones, dropping some. That table gives V, J and clone size, and the DNA gave D and trimming. The repertoire holds roughly 52,000 clones, with roughly 83% as singletons. Concerning this clone itself: This specimen includes other DNA sequences encoding the same CDR3.

V shed 1 base, J shed 5 bases, and the junction held 8 bases outside the gene matches. CDR3 length: 16 amino acids. Germline V CDR1 and CDR2: LNHDA, SQIVND (reference sequence). The receptor comes from a woman of 80 years or more with acute or convalescent COVID-19. The V and J genes are TRBV19 and TRBJ2-5; 9 nucleotides agree with TRBD2. The specimen was peripheral blood. CDR3 coding DNA: TGTGCCAGTAGTATAGGTGGCGGGAGGGCCGGGGAGACCCAGTACTTC. It is translated as CASSIGGGRAGETQYF.